This T cell receptor beta chain was captured by sequencing in a study of spatial heterogeneity in lung cancer. Whole-study context: Consistently, beta-chain sequences turned up in larger numbers than alpha-chain sequences did.

Each TCR cDNA molecule carried a unique molecular identifier. One entry per CDR3 protein, called by TCRdb with MiXCR from the 5' RACE reads. There are more than 65,000 distinct CDR3 sequences in the sample; roughly 12% occur only once, and 4.6% lies in the top ten. Findings and caveats of the study: Follow-up blood showed ubiquitous expanded tumor TCRs less than blood at resection did.

Noted time point: sample taken at primary tumor resection. Unsorted samples of tumor, nontumor lung or frozen PBMC had their whole RNA sequenced. The donor population consisted of about 75 patients with untreated, early-stage non-small cell lung cancer. As for this clonotype: The antigen is not known.

The CDR3 runs to 12 residues. V lost 2 bases to trimming and J lost 9 bases, with 10 bases between them. Per the germline V gene, CDR1 is LNHDA and CDR2 is SQIVND (reference sequence). This clonotype was sampled from a male donor with early-stage non-small cell lung cancer. V is TRBV19 and J is TRBJ1-1; TRBD1 is a possible D gene (6 bases). The material sequenced was PBMCs, taken at surgery. CDR3 loop: CASSIRQDKAFF. The CDR3 DNA sequence: TGTGCCAGTAGTATACGACAGGATAAAGCTTTCTTT.